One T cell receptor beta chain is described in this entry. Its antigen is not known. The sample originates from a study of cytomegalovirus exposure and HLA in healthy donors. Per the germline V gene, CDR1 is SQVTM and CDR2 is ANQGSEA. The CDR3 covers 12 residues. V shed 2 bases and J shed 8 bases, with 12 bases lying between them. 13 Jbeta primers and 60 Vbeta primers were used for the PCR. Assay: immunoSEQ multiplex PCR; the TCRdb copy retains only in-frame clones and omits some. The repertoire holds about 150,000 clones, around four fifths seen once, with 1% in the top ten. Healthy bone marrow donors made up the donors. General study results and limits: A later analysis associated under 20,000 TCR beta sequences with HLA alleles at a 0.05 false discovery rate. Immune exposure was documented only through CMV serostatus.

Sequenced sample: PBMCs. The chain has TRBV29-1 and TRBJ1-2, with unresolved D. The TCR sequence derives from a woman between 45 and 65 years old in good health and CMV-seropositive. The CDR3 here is CSVEKPSVGYTF. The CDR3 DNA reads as TGCAGCGTTGAAAAGCCGTCCGTGGGCTACACCTTC.